The 21 T cell receptor beta chains in this list originate from one sample, sequenced in a study of cytomegalovirus exposure and HLA in healthy donors. PCR employed 60 Vbeta and 13 Jbeta primers. This table comes from immunoSEQ multiplex PCR, and its TCRdb copy is limited to in-frame clones, with some not included. The data hold 110,000 to 150,000 clones, with roughly 80% observed a single time. Source material: PBMCs. These receptors all come from a man between 35 and 55 years old in good health and CMV-seronegative.

The J gene is TRBJ2-3, the V gene TRBV7-2; 12 bases are shared with TRBD1. CDR3 length equals 17 residues. The J segment lost 3 bases and the V segment lost 0 bases, leaving 4 bases of the junction unmatched. Germline CDR1 SGHTA, CDR2 FQGNSA. In DNA form, the CDR3 reads TGTGCCAGCAGCTTAGCGGGGACAGGGGGCCGGACAGATACGCAGTATTTT. Translation gives CASSLAGTGGRTDTQYF.

The V gene is TRBV6-5, the J gene TRBJ1-2; the match to TRBD1 covers 12 bases. The CDR3 consists of 15 residues. Trimming cost V 2 bases and J 4 bases; bases outside gene matches: 2. Per the germline V gene, CDR1 is MNHEY and CDR2 is SVGAGI. CDR3 DNA sequence: TGTGCCAGCAGTTACCGGGGACAGGGGGCCTATGGCTACACCTTC. Its protein is CASSYRGQGAYGYTF.

The genes are TRBV7-2 and TRBJ1-4; D may be TRBD1 (5 bases). The CDR3 length is 15 residues. V shed 0 bases and J shed 8 bases, with 13 bases lying between them. Germline CDR1 is SGHTA and CDR2 is FQGNSA. The chain's CDR3 is CASSLAGGVQEKLFF. The DNA for the CDR3 is TGTGCCAGCAGCTTAGCGGGGGGTGTGCAAGAAAAACTGTTTTTT.

J is TRBJ1-4 and V is TRBV28; D gene unclear. Trimming left V 6 bases short and J 0 bases short, with 8 bases between. The length of the CDR3 is 14 residues. Germline-derived CDR1 and CDR2 are MDHEN and SYDVKM. The CDR3 is CASSGLPTNEKLFF. The CDR3 nucleotides read TGTGCCAGCAGCGGACTGCCAACTAATGAAAAACTGTTTTTT.

The gene calls are TRBV28 and TRBJ1-2, with 7 nucleotides matching TRBD1. Germline trimming cut 7 bases from V and 4 bases from J; bases unmatched to any gene: 9. This CDR3 has 14 residues. Germline CDR1 MDHEN, CDR2 SYDVKM. The CDR3 nucleotides read TGTGCCAGCACCCTTCTGGGACAGTTCTATGGCTACACCTTC. It translates to CASTLLGQFYGYTF.

The chain links TRBV7-2 to TRBJ2-4, with D possibly TRBD1 on 5 matching bases. The germline V and J ends were trimmed by 5 bases and 7 bases, with 21 bases remaining between them. This CDR3 region has 16 residues. Germline lookup yields CDR1 SGHTA and CDR2 FQGNSA. This CDR3 is CASSRNTGPLGNIQYF. CDR3 coding DNA: TGTGCCAGCAGCCGAAACACAGGTCCCCTTGGGAACATTCAGTACTTC. Full variable domain (outside the CDR3, taken from reference TRBV7-2 and TRBJ2-4): GAGVSQSPSNKVTEKGKDVELRCDPISGHTALYWYRQSLGQGLEFLIYFQGNSAPDKSGLPSDRFSAERTGGSVSTLTIQRTQQEDSAVYLCASSRNTGPLGNIQYFGAGTRLSVL.

The V call is TRBV6-4, the J call TRBJ1-2; 7 bases align to TRBD1. Looked up from germline, CDR1 is MRHNA and CDR2 is SNTAGT. Trimming removed 0 bases from V and 7 bases from J; junction bases left unmatched: 2. CDR3 length equals 13 residues. Written as DNA, the CDR3 is TGTGCCAGCAGTGACTCAGGGGGCTCTGGCTACACCTTC. It is translated as CASSDSGGSGYTF.

The chain couples TRBV6-5 to TRBJ2-2; TRBD2 is a possible D gene (5 bases). Trimming cost V 6 bases and J 1 base, with 9 bases left between them. Germline CDR1 reads MNHEY; CDR2 reads SVGAGI. The CDR3 has 14 amino acids. CDR3 nucleotide sequence: TGTGCCAGCAGGGGTAGCGTGAACACCGGGGAGCTGTTTTTT. Translation: CASRGSVNTGELFF.

This clone was detected only once. The CDR3 DNA is TGTGCCAGCAGTTGGGACAGAGATTCACCCCTCCACTTT. As protein: CASSWDRDSPLHF. The genes are TRBV6-1 and TRBJ1-6; TRBD1 agrees at 7 bases. This CDR3 has 13 amino acids. J gave up 8 bases and V 5 bases, and 3 bases lay outside the gene matches. Germline V gene lookup returns CDR1 MNHNS and CDR2 SASEGT.

This clone turned up a few times. This sequence joins TRBV6-1 and TRBJ2-3; the D is unclear. Trimming removed 5 bases from V and 2 bases from J, with 14 bases in between. The germline gives CDR1 MNHNS, CDR2 SASEGT. The CDR3 sequence is 15 residues long. The CDR3 protein is CASSQDAEYTDTQYF. DNA for the CDR3: TGTGCCAGCAGTCAAGACGCGGAATACACAGATACGCAGTATTTT.

The genes are TRBV28 and TRBJ2-1; 8 bases align to TRBD2. The CDR3 is made up of 15 amino acids. The trim removed 4 bases at V and 9 bases at J, leaving 11 bases unmatched. The germline V gene encodes CDR1 MDHEN and CDR2 SYDVKM. CDR3 DNA sequence: TGTGCCAGCAGTTATAGACTAGCGCGGGTTGGTGAGCAGTTCTTC. Translation gives CASSYRLARVGEQFF.

V and J are TRBV5-4 and TRBJ2-5, with TRBD1 identical over 8 bases. Gene TRBJ2-7 matches the end of the DNA better, so the J call may be wrong. The CDR3 contains 17 residues. Germline assignment: CDR1 SGHNT and CDR2 YYREEE (reference sequence). In nucleotides, the CDR3 is TGTGCCAGCAGCTTGGCCCCTAGCGACAGGGGAGGTTACGAGCAGTACTTC. Its translation: CASSLAPSDRGGYEQYF.

This clone was detected ten times or more. This chain connects TRBV5-1 to TRBJ1-1, with 9 nucleotides matching TRBD1. The CDR3 contains 16 residues. In germline, CDR1 is SGHRS, CDR2 YFSETQ. J lost 0 bases, V lost 4 bases, and 7 bases had no gene match. CDR3 sequence: CASSPWTGAMNTEAFF. The CDR3 DNA reads as TGCGCCAGCAGCCCCTGGACAGGGGCTATGAACACTGAAGCTTTCTTT.

This clone has only one observation. The chain employs TRBV5-1 and TRBJ2-3, with 10 positions matching TRBD1. This CDR3 contains 15 residues. Germline V CDR1 and CDR2: SGHRS, YFSETQ. V was pared by 4 bases and J by 3 bases, with 5 bases of the junction left unmatched. This chain's CDR3 is CASSGDRGLTDTQYF. For the CDR3, the DNA is TGCGCCAGCAGCGGGGACAGGGGCCTGACAGATACGCAGTATTTT.

The chain joins TRBV28 to TRBJ1-4; 10 bases are shared with TRBD1. The CDR3 totals 13 residues. CDR1 and CDR2 from the germline V gene are MDHEN and SYDVKM. Losses at the gene ends were 6 bases for V and 8 bases for J; bases not matched to a gene: 3. CDR3 amino acids: CASSRTGGEKLFF. CDR3 DNA: TGTGCCAGCAGCCGGACAGGGGGAGAAAAACTGTTTTTT.

The chain couples TRBV5-4 to TRBJ1-2; no definite D call. The V end was cut by 3 bases, the J end by 0 bases, with 6 bases between. Germline V CDR1 and CDR2: SGHNT, YYREEE (reference sequence). This CDR3 is built from 13 residues. The CDR3 here is CASSSRSNYGYTF. CDR3 DNA sequence: TGTGCCAGCAGCTCGAGATCTAACTATGGCTACACCTTC.

The gene calls are TRBV15 and TRBJ1-4, with D perhaps TRBD1 (6 bases). CDR1 is LNHNV, CDR2 YYDKDF, per germline (reference sequence). The CDR3 covers 14 residues. With 0 bases removed from V and 8 bases from J, the gap between germline ends came to 10 bases. The CDR3 DNA reads as TGTGCCACCAGCAGAGACAGGGGCAAAGAAAAACTGTTTTTT. The encoded protein is CATSRDRGKEKLFF.

The V and J genes are TRBV20-1 and TRBJ2-7; D call uncertain. The V end was cut by 3 bases, the J end by 4 bases, with 7 bases between. The CDR3 spans 11 residues. CDR1 and CDR2 from the germline V gene are DFQATT and SNEGSKA (reference sequence). CDR3 sequence reads: CSASEEYEQYF. The DNA for the CDR3 is TGCAGTGCTAGCGAGGAGTACGAGCAGTACTTC.

The chain uses TRBV25-1 and TRBJ2-2; TRBD1 aligns across 8 bases. The J call may be faulty, since TRBJ1-3 better matches the DNA end. Looked up from germline, CDR1 is MGHDK and CDR2 is SYGVNS. The CDR3 extends over 14 amino acids. The DNA for the CDR3 is TGTGCCAGCAGACAACCAGGGGGCGCAAACACCATATATTTT. This translates into CASRQPGGANTIYF.

This chain links TRBV29-1 with TRBJ1-1; a possible D gene is TRBD1 (6 bases). The germline CDR1 and CDR2 sequences are SQVTM and ANQGSEA. The V end lost 7 bases, the J end lost 3 bases, and 15 bases lay between the germline ends. The CDR3 extends over 13 amino acids. CDR3 protein: CSGRGGRDTEAFF. CDR3 coding DNA: TGCAGCGGGAGGGGGGGGAGGGACACTGAAGCTTTCTTT.

As to this clone: At one boundary the junction diverges from the germline segment, which might be a read error. CDR3 nucleotides: TGTTCCAGCAGCTTAGGGACAGGTCAGGCTTTCTTT. Protein sequence: CSSSLGTGQAFF. The gene calls are TRBV7-9 and TRBJ1-1, with TRBD1 identical over 8 bases. Germline V CDR1 and CDR2: SEHNR, FQNEAQ (reference sequence). There are 12 residues in the CDR3.